This T cell receptor beta chain appears in the sequencing data of a study of blood T cell repertoires in COVID-19. Sequencing used immunoSEQ multiplex PCR; TCRdb keeps in-frame clones, though not all of them. The sample lists roughly 60,000 clones, roughly four fifths seen once, with 14% to 15% in the top ten. CDR1 MDHEN and CDR2 SYDVKM come from the germline V gene. CDR3 size: 15 residues. With V trimmed by 6 bases and J by 1 base, 5 bases remained unmatched. This clone has just one count. The chain links TRBV28 to TRBJ2-7; TRBD2 agrees at 11 bases. The sequencing input was peripheral blood. This TCR was recovered from an older man with acute or convalescent COVID-19. The CDR3 DNA reads TGTGCCAGCAGCCTTTGGACTAGCGGGTCCTACGAGCAGTACTTC. Protein sequence: CASSLWTSGSYEQYF.